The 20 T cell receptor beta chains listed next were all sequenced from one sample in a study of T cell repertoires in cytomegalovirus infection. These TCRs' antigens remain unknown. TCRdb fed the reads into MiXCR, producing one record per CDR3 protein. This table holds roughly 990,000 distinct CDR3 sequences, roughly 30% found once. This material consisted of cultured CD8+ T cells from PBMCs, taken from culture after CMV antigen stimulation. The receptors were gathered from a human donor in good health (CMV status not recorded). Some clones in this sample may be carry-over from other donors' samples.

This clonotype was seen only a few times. CDR3 protein: CASSSVDSNFNEQFF. In DNA form, the CDR3 reads TGTGCCAGCAGTTCGGTAGATTCCAATTTCAATGAGCAGTTCTTC. The chain recombines TRBV12-3 or TRBV12-4 with TRBJ2-1; the D is unclear. This CDR3 has 15 amino acids. Trimming left V 4 bases short and J 6 bases short, with 16 bases between.

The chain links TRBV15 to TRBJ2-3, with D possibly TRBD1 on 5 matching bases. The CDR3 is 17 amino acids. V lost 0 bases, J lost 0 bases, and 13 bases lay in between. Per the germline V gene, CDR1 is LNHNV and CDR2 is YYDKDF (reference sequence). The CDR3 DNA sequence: TGTGCCACCAGCAGAGATGGTCAGGGATATAGCACAGATACGCAGTATTTT. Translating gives CATSRDGQGYSTDTQYF.

The CDR3 region is CASSNGQGWTYEQYV. CDR3 nucleotide sequence: TGTGCCAGCAGCAATGGACAGGGCTGGACATACGAGCAGTACGTC. The chain employs TRBV7-6 and TRBJ2-7; 8 bases fit TRBD1. From germline, CDR1 is SGHVS and CDR2 FNYEAQ. The CDR3 consists of 15 residues. V was clipped by 5 bases and J by 4 bases; unmatched bases: 10.

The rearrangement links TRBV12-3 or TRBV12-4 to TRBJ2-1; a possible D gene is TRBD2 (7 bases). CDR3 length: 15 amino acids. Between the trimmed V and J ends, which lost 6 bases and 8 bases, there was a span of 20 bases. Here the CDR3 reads CASRLGWGGSDEQFF. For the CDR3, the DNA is TGTGCCAGCAGACTGGGGTGGGGGGGCTCCGATGAGCAGTTCTTC.

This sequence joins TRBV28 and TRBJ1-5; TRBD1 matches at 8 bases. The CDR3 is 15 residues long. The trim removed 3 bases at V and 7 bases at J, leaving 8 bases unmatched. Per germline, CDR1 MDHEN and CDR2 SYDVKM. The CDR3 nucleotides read TGTGCCAGCAGTTTCCGCAGGGGGCGCGGACAGCCCCAGCATTTT. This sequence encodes CASSFRRGRGQPQHF.

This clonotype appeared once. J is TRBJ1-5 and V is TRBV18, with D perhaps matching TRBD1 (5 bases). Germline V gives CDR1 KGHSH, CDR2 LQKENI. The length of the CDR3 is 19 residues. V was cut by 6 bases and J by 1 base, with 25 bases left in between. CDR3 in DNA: TGTGCCAGCTCCGAGGAGTCACAGTTGCTCGGGGGGAGCAATCAGCCCCAGCATTTT. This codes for CASSEESQLLGGSNQPQHF.

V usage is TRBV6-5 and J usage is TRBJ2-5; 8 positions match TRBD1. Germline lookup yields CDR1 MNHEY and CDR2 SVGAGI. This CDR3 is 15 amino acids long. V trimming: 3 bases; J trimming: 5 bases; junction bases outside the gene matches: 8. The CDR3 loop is CASSYIWAGGETQYF. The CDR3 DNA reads TGTGCCAGCAGTTATATCTGGGCAGGGGGCGAGACCCAGTACTTC.

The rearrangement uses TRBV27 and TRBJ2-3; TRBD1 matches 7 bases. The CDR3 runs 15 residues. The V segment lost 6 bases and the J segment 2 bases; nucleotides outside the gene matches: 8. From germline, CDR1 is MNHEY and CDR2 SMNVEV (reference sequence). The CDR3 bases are TGTGCCAGCAGCGAGACAGGGAGATACACAGATACGCAGTATTTT. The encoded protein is CASSETGRYTDTQYF.

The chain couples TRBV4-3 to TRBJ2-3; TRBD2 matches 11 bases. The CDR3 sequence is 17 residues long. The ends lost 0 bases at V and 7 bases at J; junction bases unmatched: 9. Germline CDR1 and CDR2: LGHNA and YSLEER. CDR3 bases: TGCGCCAGCAGCCAAGAGGGGTTTAGCGGGGGGGCACATACGCAGTATTTT. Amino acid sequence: CASSQEGFSGGAHTQYF.

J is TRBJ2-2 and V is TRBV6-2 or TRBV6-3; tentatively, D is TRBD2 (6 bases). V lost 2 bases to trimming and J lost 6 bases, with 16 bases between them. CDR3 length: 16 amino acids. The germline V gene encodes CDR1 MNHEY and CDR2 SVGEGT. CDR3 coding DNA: TGTGCCAGCAGTTACGGGTCTAGCGAAAGGGCCGGGGAGCTGTTTTTT. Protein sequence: CASSYGSSERAGELFF.

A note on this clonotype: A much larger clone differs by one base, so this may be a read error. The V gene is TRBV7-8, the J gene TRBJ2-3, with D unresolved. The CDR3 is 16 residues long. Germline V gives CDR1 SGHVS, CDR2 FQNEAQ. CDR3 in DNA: TGTGTCAGCAGCTTACTTACTCTTGCTTCAGCAGATACGCAGTATTTT. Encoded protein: CVSSLLTLASADTQYF.

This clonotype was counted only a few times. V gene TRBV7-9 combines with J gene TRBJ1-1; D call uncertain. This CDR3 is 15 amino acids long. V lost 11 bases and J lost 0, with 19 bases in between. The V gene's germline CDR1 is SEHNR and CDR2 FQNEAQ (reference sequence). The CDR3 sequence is CASSLEPRLNTEAFF. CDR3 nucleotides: TGTGCCTCCAGCTTGGAGCCTCGCCTGAACACTGAAGCTTTCTTT.

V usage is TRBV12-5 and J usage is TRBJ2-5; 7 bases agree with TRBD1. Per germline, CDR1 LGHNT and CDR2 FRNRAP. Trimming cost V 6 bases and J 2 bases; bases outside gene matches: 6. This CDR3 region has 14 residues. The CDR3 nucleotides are TGTGCTAGTGGCGGGGACAGAAGACAAGAGACCCAGTACTTC. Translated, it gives CASGGDRRQETQYF.

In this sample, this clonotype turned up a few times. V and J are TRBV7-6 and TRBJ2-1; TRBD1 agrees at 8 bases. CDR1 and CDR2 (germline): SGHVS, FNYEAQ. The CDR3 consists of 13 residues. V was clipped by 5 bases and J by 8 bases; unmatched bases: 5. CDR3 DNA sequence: TGTGCCAGCAGCCTTCCAGGGGGCTATGAGCAGTTCTTC. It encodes CASSLPGGYEQFF.

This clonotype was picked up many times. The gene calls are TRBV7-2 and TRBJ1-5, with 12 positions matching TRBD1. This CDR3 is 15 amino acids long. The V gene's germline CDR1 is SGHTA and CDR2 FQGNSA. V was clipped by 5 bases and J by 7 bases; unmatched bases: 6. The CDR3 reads CASSPGTGGGQPQHF. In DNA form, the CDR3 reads TGTGCCAGCAGCCCAGGGACAGGGGGCGGGCAGCCCCAGCATTTT.

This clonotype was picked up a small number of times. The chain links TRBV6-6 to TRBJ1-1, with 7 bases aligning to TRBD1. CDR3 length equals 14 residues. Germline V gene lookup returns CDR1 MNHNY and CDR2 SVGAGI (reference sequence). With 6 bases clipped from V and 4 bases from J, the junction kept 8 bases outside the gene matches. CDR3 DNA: TGTGCCAGCAGCTGGGGGACAGCTGCCACTGAAGCTTTCTTT. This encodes CASSWGTAATEAFF.

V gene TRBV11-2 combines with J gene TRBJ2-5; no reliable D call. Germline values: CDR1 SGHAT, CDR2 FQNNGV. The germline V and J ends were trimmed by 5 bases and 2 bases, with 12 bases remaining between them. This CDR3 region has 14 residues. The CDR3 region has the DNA TGTGCCAGCAGCCCCTGGACGGTACAAGAGACCCAGTACTTC. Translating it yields CASSPWTVQETQYF.

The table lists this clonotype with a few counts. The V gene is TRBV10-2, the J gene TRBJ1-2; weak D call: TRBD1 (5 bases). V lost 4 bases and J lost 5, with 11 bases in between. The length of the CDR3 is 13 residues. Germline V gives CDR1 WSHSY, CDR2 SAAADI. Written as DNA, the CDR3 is TGCGCCAGCAGTGGAAACAGGCGATATGGCTACACCTTC. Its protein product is CASSGNRRYGYTF.

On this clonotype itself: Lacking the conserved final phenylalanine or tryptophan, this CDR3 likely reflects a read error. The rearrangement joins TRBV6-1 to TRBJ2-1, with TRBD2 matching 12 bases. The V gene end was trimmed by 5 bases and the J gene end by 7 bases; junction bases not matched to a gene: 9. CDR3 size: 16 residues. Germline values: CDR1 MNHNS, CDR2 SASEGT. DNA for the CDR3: TGTGCCAGCAGTTCCACCCTAGCGGGGGGGCAAAATGAGCAGTTCATC. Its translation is CASSSTLAGGQNEQFI.

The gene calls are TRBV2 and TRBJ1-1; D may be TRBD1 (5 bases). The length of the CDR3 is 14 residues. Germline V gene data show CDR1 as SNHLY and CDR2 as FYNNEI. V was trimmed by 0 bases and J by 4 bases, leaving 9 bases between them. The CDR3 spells CASSEAGGSTEAFF. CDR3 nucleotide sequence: TGTGCCAGCAGTGAAGCGGGGGGGAGCACTGAAGCTTTCTTT.